The T cell receptor (beta chain) described here comes from a study of shared clonotypes between healthy human individuals. With 5 bases removed from V and 3 bases from J, the gap between germline ends came to 11 bases. The CDR3 spans 13 residues. In germline, CDR1 is MDHEN, CDR2 SYDVKM. For every subset, genomic DNA was evenly distributed across several immunoSEQ plates. Assay used: immunoSEQ multiplex PCR; TCRdb lists only in-frame clones, some missing. The sample holds about 1.5 million clones; over 95% are singletons and the top ten take approximately 1.2%. This clone showed up just a few times. The sample taken for sequencing was naive CD4+ T cells sorted from blood. Subset specified: CD45RA+ positively selected. The rearrangement links TRBV28 to TRBJ2-7; tentatively, D is TRBD2 (5 bases). The source of this sequence is a man under 40 in good health. CDR3 sequence: CASSTGMRYEQYF. In nucleotides, the CDR3 is TGTGCCAGCAGTACGGGGATGCGCTACGAGCAGTACTTC.